These 23 T cell receptor beta chains were all obtained from the same sample, sequenced in a study of blood T cell repertoires in COVID-19. Assay: immunoSEQ multiplex PCR; the TCRdb copy retains only in-frame clones and omits some. This table holds roughly 77,000 clones, around 77% found once. The sequenced material came from peripheral blood. The receptor set was obtained from a human donor in a cohort sampled during active COVID-19.

CDR3 amino acids: CASSLQGVEQFF. In nucleotides, the CDR3 is TGTGCCAGCAGCCTACAGGGGGTTGAGCAGTTCTTC. The rearrangement links TRBV7-9 to TRBJ2-1; 8 bases map to TRBD1. Trimming took 5 bases from V and 9 from J; bases not matched to a gene: 3. CDR1 is SEHNR and CDR2 is FQNEAQ in the germline V gene (reference sequence). The CDR3 is 12 amino acids.

The chain links TRBV10-1 to TRBJ2-7, with 7 bases aligning to TRBD1. CDR3 length: 15 amino acids. Trimming at V came to 0 bases and at J to 6 bases, leaving 8 bases not matched to a gene. From germline, CDR1 is WNHNN and CDR2 SYGVQD (reference sequence). The CDR3 reads CASSESQGFAGEQYF. The CDR3, as DNA: TGCGCCAGCAGTGAGTCACAGGGGTTCGCCGGCGAGCAGTACTTC.

This clone was observed once. The chain recombines TRBV5-6 with TRBJ2-3; 10 bases match TRBD2. The CDR3 contains 15 residues. The germline gives CDR1 SGHDT, CDR2 YYEEEE. V lost 4 bases, J lost 1 base, and 3 bases stayed unmatched. The CDR3 here is CASSAGTSGTDTQYF. As DNA, the CDR3 is TGTGCCAGCAGCGCCGGGACTAGCGGCACAGATACGCAGTATTTT.

The rearrangement joins TRBV5-8 to TRBJ2-5; unclear D gene. V lost 0 bases, J lost 4 bases, and 10 bases lay in between. Germline values: CDR1 SGHTS, CDR2 YDEGEE. CDR3 length equals 14 residues. CDR3 in DNA: TGTGCCAGCAGCTTGGTTGGTCTTAGAGAGACCCAGTACTTC. Protein: CASSLVGLRETQYF.

The J gene is TRBJ1-4, the V gene TRBV29-1; the match to TRBD1 covers 9 bases. The CDR3 contains 14 residues. Germline trimming cut 6 bases from V and 8 bases from J; bases unmatched to any gene: 10. Germline loops: CDR1 SQVTM, CDR2 ANQGSEA. The CDR3 reads CSVLRDREGEKLFF. CDR3 coding DNA: TGCAGCGTCCTCCGGGACAGGGAGGGGGAAAAACTGTTTTTT.

In nucleotides, the CDR3 is TGTGCCAGCAGCTTAACTCAGGGCACCACATCTTATGGCTACACCTTC. Translation gives CASSLTQGTTSYGYTF. The chain carries TRBV11-3 and TRBJ1-2, with D possibly being TRBD1 (5 bases). V lost 2 bases to trimming and J lost 5 bases, with 18 bases between them. The length of the CDR3 is 16 residues. Germline V gene data show CDR1 as SGHNT and CDR2 as YENEEA.

The chain uses TRBV7-9 and TRBJ2-1; 13 bases map to TRBD2. Germline-derived CDR1 and CDR2 are SEHNR and FQNEAQ (reference sequence). This CDR3 region has 17 residues. The ends lost 5 bases at V and 2 bases at J; junction bases unmatched: 6. DNA for the CDR3: TGTGCCAGCAGCCCCGCCGGACTAGCGGGGGCCTACAATGAGCAGTTCTTC. Protein: CASSPAGLAGAYNEQFF.

The rearrangement joins TRBV5-1 to TRBJ2-4; a weak D match, TRBD1 (5 bases). This CDR3 contains 14 residues. The ends were cut back, 0 bases at V and 6 bases at J, with 10 bases in the middle. The germline V gene encodes CDR1 SGHRS and CDR2 YFSETQ. The CDR3 protein is CASSLDGQGNIQYF. DNA for the CDR3: TGCGCCAGCAGCTTGGACGGTCAGGGAAACATTCAGTACTTC.

This clone was seen a single time. The chain employs TRBV5-6 and TRBJ2-5; no clear D. The CDR3 has 14 residues. V was clipped by 5 bases and J by 4 bases, with 15 bases between them. The germline V gene encodes CDR1 SGHDT and CDR2 YYEEEE. The CDR3 coding sequence is TGTGCCAGCAGTTCGTCAGTCCCCCCAGAGACCCAGTACTTC. Encoded protein: CASSSSVPPETQYF.

CDR3 protein: CATSAGTGRQFF. CDR3 bases: TGTGCCACCAGCGCTGGGACAGGGAGGCAGTTCTTC. V usage is TRBV15 and J usage is TRBJ2-1, with 9 bases lining up with TRBD1. The CDR3 has 12 residues. Germline V gene sequence: CDR1 LNHNV, CDR2 YYDKDF (reference sequence). Unmatched junction bases numbered 5, after V lost 5 bases and J lost 12 bases.

CDR3 amino acids: CAISESSRTF. Here the CDR3 DNA reads TGTGCCATCAGTGAGTCTAGCCGCACCTTC. This chain links TRBV10-3 with TRBJ1-2; the D is unclear. The CDR3 is 10 amino acids. Trimming stripped 0 bases from V and 13 bases from J, with 6 bases between. Germline CDR1 reads ENHRY; CDR2 reads SYGVKD.

V and J are TRBV18 and TRBJ2-3; 10 positions match TRBD1. V shed 4 bases and J 1 base; nucleotides not matched to a gene: 8. CDR1 KGHSH and CDR2 LQKENI come from the germline V gene. CDR3 length: 17 residues. DNA for the CDR3: TGTGCCAGCTCACTTACCCCGACAGGGGGCGGCACAGATACGCAGTATTTT. Protein sequence: CASSLTPTGGGTDTQYF. The full variable domain, its missing parts supplied by reference TRBV18 and TRBJ2-3, is NAGVMQNPRHLVRRRGQEARLRCSPMKGHSHVYWYRQLPEEGLKFMVYLQKENIIDESGMPKERFSAEFPKEGPSILRIQQVVRGDSAAYFCASSLTPTGGGTDTQYFGPGTRLTVL.

Only a few counts were recorded for this clone. V usage is TRBV29-1 and J usage is TRBJ1-2, with D maybe TRBD1 (5 bases). Per the germline V gene, CDR1 is SQVTM and CDR2 is ANQGSEA. Trimming removed 6 bases at V and 6 bases at J, with 11 bases between. The CDR3 runs 11 residues. In DNA, the CDR3 is TGCAGCGTCCGGACATACAATGGCTACACCTTC. This codes for CSVRTYNGYTF.

The chain's CDR3 is CASSPWGGDRGTYEQYF. As DNA, the CDR3 is TGCGCCAGCAGCCCCTGGGGTGGGGACAGGGGGACCTACGAGCAGTACTTC. This sequence joins TRBV5-1 and TRBJ2-7; 11 nucleotides line up with TRBD1. CDR3 size: 17 residues. V trimming: 4 bases; J trimming: 2 bases; junction bases outside the gene matches: 11. Per the germline V gene, CDR1 is SGHRS and CDR2 is YFSETQ. The variable domain in full, with the rest retrieved from reference TRBV5-1 and TRBJ2-7, is KAGVTQTPRYLIKTRGQQVTLSCSPISGHRSVSWYQQTPGQGLQFLFEYFSETQRNKGNFPGRFSGRQFSNSRSEMNVSTLELGDSALYLCASSPWGGDRGTYEQYFGPGTRLTVT.

The chain is built from TRBV9 and TRBJ2-3, with 10 bases fitting TRBD2. Trimming took 5 bases from V and 6 from J; bases not matched to a gene: 6. The CDR3 contains 14 residues. The V gene's germline CDR1 is SGDLS and CDR2 YYNGEE. CDR3 sequence reads: CASSQRGGRDTQYF. Here the CDR3 DNA reads TGTGCCAGCAGTCAGCGGGGGGGCCGGGATACGCAGTATTTT.

The rearrangement uses TRBV6-4 and TRBJ1-1; D is unclear. This CDR3 contains 12 residues. Germline lookup yields CDR1 MRHNA and CDR2 SNTAGT. Trimming pared 2 bases from V and 3 bases from J, leaving 4 bases between. The CDR3 nucleotides read TGTGCCAGCAGTGACCTCTACACTGAAGCTTTCTTT. It specifies CASSDLYTEAFF.

The V and J genes are TRBV5-1 and TRBJ1-2, with 7 positions matching TRBD1. V lost 5 bases, J lost 8 bases, and 6 bases stayed unmatched. Germline assignment: CDR1 SGHRS and CDR2 YFSETQ. This CDR3 has 12 amino acids. The CDR3 region is CASSSSGGGYTF. In DNA, the CDR3 is TGCGCCAGCAGTTCTTCAGGGGGAGGCTACACCTTC.

The genes are TRBV18 and TRBJ2-6, with D possibly matching TRBD1 (5 bases). CDR1 KGHSH and CDR2 LQKENI come from the germline V gene. The CDR3 extends over 15 amino acids. V lost 4 bases to trimming and J lost 4 bases, with 11 bases between them. The CDR3 DNA sequence: TGTGCCAGCTCACAGGGGTGGAAAGGGGCCAACGTCCTGACTTTC. Translating it yields CASSQGWKGANVLTF.

The V gene is TRBV9, the J gene TRBJ2-3, with D hard to call. Germline V gene lookup returns CDR1 SGDLS and CDR2 YYNGEE. The length of the CDR3 is 16 residues. V shed 0 bases and J shed 2 bases, with 13 bases lying between them. The CDR3 protein is CASSVAGHAPTDTQYF. In DNA form, the CDR3 reads TGTGCCAGCAGCGTAGCGGGTCACGCCCCCACAGATACGCAGTATTTT.

The J gene is TRBJ2-2, the V gene TRBV19; possibly TRBD1 for D (6 bases). Trimming stripped 6 bases from V and 4 bases from J, with 12 bases between. The germline V gene has CDR1 LNHDA and CDR2 SQIVND (reference sequence). CDR3 length: 14 amino acids. The CDR3 loop reads CASRETGRTGELFF. CDR3 nucleotide sequence: TGTGCCAGTAGGGAGACAGGCCGCACCGGGGAGCTGTTTTTT.

The CDR3 DNA sequence: TGTGCCAGCAACAGGCCCACAGATACGCAGTATTTT. Amino acid sequence: CASNRPTDTQYF. V is TRBV2 and J is TRBJ2-3, with D perhaps TRBD1 (5 bases). The ends were cut back, 7 bases at V and 2 bases at J, with 7 bases in the middle. The CDR3 is 12 residues long. In germline, CDR1 is SNHLY, CDR2 FYNNEI.

The genes are TRBV5-1 and TRBJ2-3; 10 bases map to TRBD2. This CDR3 has 14 amino acids. V lost 3 bases, J lost 3 bases, and 1 base stayed unmatched. The V gene's germline CDR1 is SGHRS and CDR2 YFSETQ. The CDR3 nucleotides read TGCGCCAGCAGCTCGGGACTAGCGACAGATACGCAGTATTTT. Translated: CASSSGLATDTQYF.

The rearrangement joins TRBV20-1 to TRBJ1-1, with D tentatively TRBD1 (5 bases). V was clipped by 3 bases and J by 4 bases, with 12 bases between them. There are 13 residues in the CDR3. Germline V gene lookup returns CDR1 DFQATT and CDR2 SNEGSKA (reference sequence). The CDR3: CSASRRGSTEAFF. The CDR3 bases are TGCAGTGCTAGTCGACGGGGGTCCACTGAAGCTTTCTTT.